This is a list of T cell receptor beta chains from one sample in a study of vaccination and CD4 T cells after COVID-19. TCRdb re-called the PCR reads with MiXCR, one entry per CDR3 protein. The table includes roughly 7,000 distinct CDR3 sequences, roughly 27% detected once. The antigens for these receptors are not known. Sequencing used CD4+ T cells from blood, cultured in vitro, obtained after SARS-CoV-2 vaccination. The receptors derive from a human donor who had recovered from COVID-19. The CDR3 runs from the conserved cysteine through the conserved F or W. Each record gives: V gene, D gene, J gene, clone size, CDR3 protein, CDR3 DNA. A D gene is named only where the DNA matches it firmly. Some rows mark clone size as missing; the rest say once, few, many or name a class of expanded clone.

V: TRBV7-2
D: -
J: TRBJ2-3
size: few
CDR3: CASSPVLGTDTQYF
DNA: TGTGCCAGCAGCCCAGTCTTGGGCACAGATACGCAGTATTTT

V: TRBV19
D: -
J: TRBJ2-5
size: -
CDR3: CASSTGLASETQYF
DNA: TGTGCCAGTAGTACGGGCCTAGCTTCCGAGACCCAGTACTTC

V: TRBV6-1
D: -
J: TRBJ2-7
size: medium-sized
CDR3: CASSRGGSSYEQYF
DNA: TGTGCCAGCAGCAGAGGGGGAAGCTCCTACGAGCAGTACTTC

V: TRBV2
D: TRBD1
J: TRBJ2-5
size: few
CDR3: CASSGDSETQYF
DNA: TGTGCCAGCAGTGGGGACAGCGAGACCCAGTACTTC

V: TRBV20-1
D: -
J: TRBJ1-5
size: medium-sized
CDR3: CSARNGPSNQPQHF
DNA: TGCAGTGCTAGAAATGGACCTAGCAATCAGCCCCAGCATTTT

V: TRBV20-1
D: -
J: TRBJ2-7
size: -
CDR3: CSAATPGSSYEQYF
DNA: TGCAGTGCTGCAACCCCGGGGAGCTCCTACGAGCAGTACTTC

V: TRBV20-1
D: -
J: TRBJ1-1
size: -
CDR3: CSAKRTMNTEAFF
DNA: TGCAGTGCTAAGAGGACAATGAACACTGAAGCTTTCTTT

V: TRBV7-8
D: -
J: TRBJ2-3
size: medium-sized
CDR3: CASSLQPGTDTQYF
DNA: TGTGCCAGCAGCTTACAGCCTGGCACAGATACGCAGTATTTT

V: TRBV20-1
D: -
J: TRBJ2-5
size: medium-sized
CDR3: CSASRKGYVRETQYF
DNA: TGCAGTGCTAGTCGGAAAGGGTACGTTCGAGAGACCCAGTACTTC

V: TRBV2
D: -
J: TRBJ1-6
size: -
CDR3: CASRQGDNSPLHF
DNA: TGTGCCAGCAGGCAGGGTGATAATTCACCCCTCCACTTT

V: TRBV20-1
D: -
J: TRBJ2-1
size: medium-sized
CDR3: CSARDLRGRPLPEQFF
DNA: TGCAGTGCTAGAGATCTTCGGGGGCGTCCACTTCCTGAGCAGTTCTTC

V: TRBV29-1
D: -
J: TRBJ1-1
size: few
CDR3: CSVVRGSTEAFF
DNA: TGCAGCGTTGTGAGGGGATCGACTGAAGCTTTCTTT

V: TRBV6-1
D: -
J: TRBJ2-7
size: few
CDR3: CASSPLMEAYEQYF
DNA: TGTGCCAGCAGTCCCCTGATGGAAGCCTACGAGCAGTACTTC

V: TRBV20-1
D: -
J: TRBJ1-1
size: -
CDR3: CSAQDEGGALTEAFF
DNA: TGCAGTGCTCAGGATGAGGGGGGGGCCCTTACTGAAGCTTTCTTT

V: TRBV10-3
D: -
J: TRBJ2-1
size: once
CDR3: CAISEPGTGNEQFF
DNA: TGTGCCATCAGTGAGCCAGGGACTGGCAATGAGCAGTTCTTC

V: TRBV20-1
D: -
J: TRBJ2-7
size: medium-sized
CDR3: CSARVPTGLEQYF
DNA: TGCAGTGCTAGAGTTCCCACGGGCCTCGAGCAGTACTTC

V: TRBV20-1
D: TRBD1
J: TRBJ2-3
size: few
CDR3: CSASGTGSEVRTDTQYF
DNA: TGCAGTGCTAGTGGGACAGGGAGTGAAGTGAGGACAGATACGCAGTATTTT

V: TRBV24-1
D: -
J: TRBJ1-5
size: -
CDR3: CATSDDDSNQPQHF
DNA: TGTGCCACCAGTGACGACGATAGCAATCAGCCCCAGCATTTT